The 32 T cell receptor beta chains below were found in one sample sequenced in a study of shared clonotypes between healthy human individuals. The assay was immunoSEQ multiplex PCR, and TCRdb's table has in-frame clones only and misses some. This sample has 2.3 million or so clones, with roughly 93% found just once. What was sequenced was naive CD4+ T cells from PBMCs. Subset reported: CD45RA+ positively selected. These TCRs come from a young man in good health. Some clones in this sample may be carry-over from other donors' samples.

The CDR3 protein is CASSPHPYNEQFF. DNA of the CDR3: TGTGCCAGCAGCCCCCATCCCTACAATGAGCAGTTCTTC. This chain uses TRBV7-7 with TRBJ2-1; D unresolved. Germline CDR1 is SSHAT and CDR2 is FNYEAQ (reference sequence). The ends were cut back, 5 bases at V and 2 bases at J, with 7 bases in the middle. The CDR3 runs to 13 residues. The entire variable domain, with the rest obtained from reference TRBV7-7 and TRBJ2-1, is as follows: GAGVSQSPRYKVTKRGQDVTLRCDPISSHATLYWYQQALGQGPEFLTYFNYEAQPDKSGLPSDRFSAERPEGSISTLTIQRTEQRDSAMYRCASSPHPYNEQFFGPGTRLTVL.

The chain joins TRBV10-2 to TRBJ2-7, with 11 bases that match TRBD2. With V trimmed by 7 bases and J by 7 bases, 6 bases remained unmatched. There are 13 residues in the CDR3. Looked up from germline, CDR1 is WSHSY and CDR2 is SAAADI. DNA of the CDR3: TGCGCCAGCACTCTAGCGGGAGGCGGGGAGCAGTACTTC. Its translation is CASTLAGGGEQYF.

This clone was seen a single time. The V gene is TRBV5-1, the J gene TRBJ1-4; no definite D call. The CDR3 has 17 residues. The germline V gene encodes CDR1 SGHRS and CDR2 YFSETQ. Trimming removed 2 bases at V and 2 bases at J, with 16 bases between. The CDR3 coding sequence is TGCGCCAGCAGCTTTAGGCCGGCTAGAGGGACTAATGAAAAACTGTTTTTT. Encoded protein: CASSFRPARGTNEKLFF. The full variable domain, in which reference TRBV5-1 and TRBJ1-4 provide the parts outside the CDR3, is KAGVTQTPRYLIKTRGQQVTLSCSPISGHRSVSWYQQTPGQGLQFLFEYFSETQRNKGNFPGRFSGRQFSNSRSEMNVSTLELGDSALYLCASSFRPARGTNEKLFFGSGTQLSVL.

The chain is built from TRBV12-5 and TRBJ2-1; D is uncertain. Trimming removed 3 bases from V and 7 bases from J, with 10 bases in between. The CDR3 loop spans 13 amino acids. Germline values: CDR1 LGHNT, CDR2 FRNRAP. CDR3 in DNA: TGTGCTAGTGGTTTTAATGAAGGGAATGAGCAGTTCTTC. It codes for CASGFNEGNEQFF.

CDR3 protein: CASSARQISYNEQFF. For the CDR3, the DNA is TGTGCCAGTAGTGCCCGACAGATTTCATACAATGAGCAGTTCTTC. The J gene is TRBJ2-1, the V gene TRBV19, with D maybe TRBD1 (5 bases). This CDR3 region has 15 residues. V lost 5 bases and J lost 4, with 15 bases in between. Germline V gives CDR1 LNHDA, CDR2 SQIVND (reference sequence).

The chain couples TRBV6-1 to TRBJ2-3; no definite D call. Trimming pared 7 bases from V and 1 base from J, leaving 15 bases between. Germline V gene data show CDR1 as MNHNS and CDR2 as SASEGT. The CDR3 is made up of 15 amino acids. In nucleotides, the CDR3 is TGTGCCAGCACAGACCCCCCACCCGGCACAGATACGCAGTATTTT. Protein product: CASTDPPPGTDTQYF.

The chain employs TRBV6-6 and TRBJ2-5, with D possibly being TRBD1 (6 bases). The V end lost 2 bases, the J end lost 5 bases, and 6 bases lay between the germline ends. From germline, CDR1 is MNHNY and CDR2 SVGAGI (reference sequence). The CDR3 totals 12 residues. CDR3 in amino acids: CASSYQGETQYF. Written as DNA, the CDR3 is TGTGCCAGCAGTTACCAGGGGGAGACCCAGTACTTC.

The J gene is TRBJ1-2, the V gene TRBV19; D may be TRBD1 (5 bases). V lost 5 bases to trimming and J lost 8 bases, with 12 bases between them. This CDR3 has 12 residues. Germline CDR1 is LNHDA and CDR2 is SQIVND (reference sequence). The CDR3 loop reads CASSPTRDGYTF. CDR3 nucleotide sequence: TGTGCCAGTAGTCCGACGAGGGACGGCTACACCTTC.

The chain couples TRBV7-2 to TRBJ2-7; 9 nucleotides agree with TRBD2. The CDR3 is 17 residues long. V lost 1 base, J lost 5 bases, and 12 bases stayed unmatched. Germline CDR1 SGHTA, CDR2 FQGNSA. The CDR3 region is CASSLVRRLAVPDEQYF. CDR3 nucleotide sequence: TGTGCCAGCAGCTTAGTCCGGAGACTAGCGGTCCCGGACGAGCAGTACTTC.

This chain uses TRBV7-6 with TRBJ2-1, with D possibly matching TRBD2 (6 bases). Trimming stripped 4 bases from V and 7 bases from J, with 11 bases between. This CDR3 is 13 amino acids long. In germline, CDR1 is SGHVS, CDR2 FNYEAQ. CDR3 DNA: TGTGCCAGCAGCTACACCCGGGGGAATGAGCAGTTCTTC. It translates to CASSYTRGNEQFF. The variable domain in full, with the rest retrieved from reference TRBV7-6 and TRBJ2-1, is GAGVSQSPRYKVTKRGQDVALRCDPISGHVSLYWYRQALGQGPEFLTYFNYEAQQDKSGLPNDRFSAERPEGSISTLTIQRTEQRDSAMYRCASSYTRGNEQFFGPGTRLTVL.

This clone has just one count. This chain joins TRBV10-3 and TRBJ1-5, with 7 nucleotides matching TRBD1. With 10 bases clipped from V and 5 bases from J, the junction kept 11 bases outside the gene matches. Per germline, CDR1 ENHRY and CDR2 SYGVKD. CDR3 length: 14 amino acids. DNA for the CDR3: TGTGCCACGCGGGACAGTATTACCCATCAGCCCCAGCATTTT. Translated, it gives CATRDSITHQPQHF.

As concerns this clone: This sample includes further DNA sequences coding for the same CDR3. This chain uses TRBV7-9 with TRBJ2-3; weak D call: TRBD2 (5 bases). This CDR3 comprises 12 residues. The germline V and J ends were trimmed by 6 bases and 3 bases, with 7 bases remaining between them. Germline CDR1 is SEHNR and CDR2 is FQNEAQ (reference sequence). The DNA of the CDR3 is TGTGCCAGCAGTCCGGGGACAGATACGCAGTATTTT. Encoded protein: CASSPGTDTQYF.

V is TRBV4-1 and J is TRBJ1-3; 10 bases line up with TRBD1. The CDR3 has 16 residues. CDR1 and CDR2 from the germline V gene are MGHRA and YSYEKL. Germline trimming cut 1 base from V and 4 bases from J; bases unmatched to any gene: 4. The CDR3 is CASSQGRDRGGNTIYF. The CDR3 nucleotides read TGCGCCAGCAGCCAAGGGCGGGACAGGGGAGGAAACACCATATATTTT.

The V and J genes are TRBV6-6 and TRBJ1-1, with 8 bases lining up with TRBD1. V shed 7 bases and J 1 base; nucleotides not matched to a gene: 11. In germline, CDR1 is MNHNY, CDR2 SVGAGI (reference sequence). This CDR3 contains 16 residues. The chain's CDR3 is CASTRSIDRGNTEAFF. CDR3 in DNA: TGTGCCAGCACCCGATCGATAGACAGGGGGAACACTGAAGCTTTCTTT.

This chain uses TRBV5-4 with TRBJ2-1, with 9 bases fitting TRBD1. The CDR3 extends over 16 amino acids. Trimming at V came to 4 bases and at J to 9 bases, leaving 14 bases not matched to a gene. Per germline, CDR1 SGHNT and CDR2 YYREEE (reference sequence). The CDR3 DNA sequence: TGTGCCAGCAGCCGTGGCGGGACAGGGTGGGAGAGTGAGCAGTTCTTC. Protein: CASSRGGTGWESEQFF.

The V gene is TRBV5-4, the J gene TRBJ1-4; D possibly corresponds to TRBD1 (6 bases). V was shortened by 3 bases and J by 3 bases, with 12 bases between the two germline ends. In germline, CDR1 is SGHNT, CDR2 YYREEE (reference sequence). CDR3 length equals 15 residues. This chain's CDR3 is CASSSGGYPNEKLFF. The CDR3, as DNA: TGTGCCAGCAGCTCCGGGGGCTATCCTAATGAAAAACTGTTTTTT.

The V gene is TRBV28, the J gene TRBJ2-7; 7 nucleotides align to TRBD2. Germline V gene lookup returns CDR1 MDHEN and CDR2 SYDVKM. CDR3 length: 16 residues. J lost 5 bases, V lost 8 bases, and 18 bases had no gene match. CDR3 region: CASYQRPGEGSDEQYF. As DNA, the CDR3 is TGTGCCAGCTACCAGAGGCCGGGGGAGGGGAGCGACGAGCAGTACTTC. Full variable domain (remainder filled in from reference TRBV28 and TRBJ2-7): DVKVTQSSRYLVKRTGEKVFLECVQDMDHENMFWYRQDPGLGLRLIYFSYDVKMKEKGDIPEGYSVSREKKERFSLILESASTNQTSMYLCASYQRPGEGSDEQYFGPGTRLTVT.

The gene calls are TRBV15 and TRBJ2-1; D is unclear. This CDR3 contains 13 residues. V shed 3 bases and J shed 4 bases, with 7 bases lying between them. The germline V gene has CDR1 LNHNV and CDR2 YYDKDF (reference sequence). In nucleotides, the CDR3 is TGTGCCACCAGCAGCTCCCAGTACAATGAGCAGTTCTTC. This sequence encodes CATSSSQYNEQFF.

This CDR3 is CASSTRLAGRNEQFF. CDR3 in DNA: TGTGCCAGCAGCACCCGACTAGCGGGACGGAATGAGCAGTTCTTC. The chain has TRBV7-2 and TRBJ2-1, with 11 positions matching TRBD2. Germline lookup yields CDR1 SGHTA and CDR2 FQGNSA. The ends lost 5 bases at V and 7 bases at J; junction bases unmatched: 7. The CDR3 contains 15 residues.

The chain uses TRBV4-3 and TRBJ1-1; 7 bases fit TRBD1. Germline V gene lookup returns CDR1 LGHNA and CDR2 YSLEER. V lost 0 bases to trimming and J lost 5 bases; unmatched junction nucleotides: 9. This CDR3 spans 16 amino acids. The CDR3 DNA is TGCGCCAGCAGCCAAGATCCTCAGGGGGTCTATACTGAAGCTTTCTTT. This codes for CASSQDPQGVYTEAFF.

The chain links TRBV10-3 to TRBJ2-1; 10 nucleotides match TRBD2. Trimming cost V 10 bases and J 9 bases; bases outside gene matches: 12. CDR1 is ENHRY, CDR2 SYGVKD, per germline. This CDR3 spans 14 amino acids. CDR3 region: CATAGAGGEFEQFF. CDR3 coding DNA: TGTGCCACCGCGGGAGCGGGGGGGGAGTTTGAGCAGTTCTTC.

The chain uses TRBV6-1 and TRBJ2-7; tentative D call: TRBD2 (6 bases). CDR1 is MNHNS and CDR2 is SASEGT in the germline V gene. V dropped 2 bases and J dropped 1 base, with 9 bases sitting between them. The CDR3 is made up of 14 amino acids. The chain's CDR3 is CASSERRGSYEQYF. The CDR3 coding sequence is TGTGCCAGCAGTGAAAGGAGGGGTTCCTACGAGCAGTACTTC.

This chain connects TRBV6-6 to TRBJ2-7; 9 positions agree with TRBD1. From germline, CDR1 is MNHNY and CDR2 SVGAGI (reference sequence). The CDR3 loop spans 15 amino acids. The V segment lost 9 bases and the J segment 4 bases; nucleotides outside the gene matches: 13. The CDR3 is CASLTTGGERYEQYF. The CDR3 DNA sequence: TGTGCCAGTTTGACTACAGGGGGCGAACGTTACGAGCAGTACTTC.

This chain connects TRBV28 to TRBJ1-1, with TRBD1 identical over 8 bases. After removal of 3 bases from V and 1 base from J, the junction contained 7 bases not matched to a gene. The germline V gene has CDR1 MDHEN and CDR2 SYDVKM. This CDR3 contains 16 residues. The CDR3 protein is CASSFILGTGNTEAFF. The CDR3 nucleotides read TGTGCCAGCAGTTTTATTCTGGGGACAGGGAACACTGAAGCTTTCTTT.

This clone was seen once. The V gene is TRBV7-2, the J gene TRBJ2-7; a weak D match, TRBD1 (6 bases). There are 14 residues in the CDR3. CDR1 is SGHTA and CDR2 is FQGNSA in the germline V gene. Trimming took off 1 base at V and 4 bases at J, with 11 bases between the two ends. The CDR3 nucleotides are TGTGCCAGCAGCTTAGTTCAGGGGCCTTACGAGCAGTACTTC. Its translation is CASSLVQGPYEQYF.

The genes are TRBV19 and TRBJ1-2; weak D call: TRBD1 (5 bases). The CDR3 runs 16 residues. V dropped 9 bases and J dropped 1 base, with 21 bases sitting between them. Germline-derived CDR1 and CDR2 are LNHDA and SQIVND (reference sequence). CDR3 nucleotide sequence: TGTGCCAGCGTTAGTGTGCGGACACCGTTTAACTATGGCTACACCTTC. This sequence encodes CASVSVRTPFNYGYTF.

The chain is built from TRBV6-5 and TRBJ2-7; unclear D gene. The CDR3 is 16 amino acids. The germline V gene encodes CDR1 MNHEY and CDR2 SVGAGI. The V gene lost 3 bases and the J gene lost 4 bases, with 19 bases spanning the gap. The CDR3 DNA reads TGTGCCAGCAGTTATGGAATCGGAGCAAAAAAGTACGAGCAGTACTTC. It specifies CASSYGIGAKKYEQYF.

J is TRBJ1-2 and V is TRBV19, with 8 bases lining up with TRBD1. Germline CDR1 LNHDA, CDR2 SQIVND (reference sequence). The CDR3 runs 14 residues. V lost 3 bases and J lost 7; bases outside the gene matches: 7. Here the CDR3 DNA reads TGTGCCAGTAGTATGCGACACAGGGGGATTGGCTACACCTTC. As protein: CASSMRHRGIGYTF.

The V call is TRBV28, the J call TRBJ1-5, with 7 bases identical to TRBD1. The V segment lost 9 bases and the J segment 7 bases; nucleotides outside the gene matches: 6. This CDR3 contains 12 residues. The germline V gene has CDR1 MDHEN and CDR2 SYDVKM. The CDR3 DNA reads TGTGCCAGTAGAGGGGGCTACCAGCCCCAGCATTTT. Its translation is CASRGGYQPQHF.

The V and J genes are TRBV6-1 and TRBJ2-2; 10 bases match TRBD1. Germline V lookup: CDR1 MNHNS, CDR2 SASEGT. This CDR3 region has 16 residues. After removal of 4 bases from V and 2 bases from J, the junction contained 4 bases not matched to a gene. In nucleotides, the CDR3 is TGTGCCAGCAGTGGGGGACAGGGGAGAAACACCGGGGAGCTGTTTTTT. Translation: CASSGGQGRNTGELFF.

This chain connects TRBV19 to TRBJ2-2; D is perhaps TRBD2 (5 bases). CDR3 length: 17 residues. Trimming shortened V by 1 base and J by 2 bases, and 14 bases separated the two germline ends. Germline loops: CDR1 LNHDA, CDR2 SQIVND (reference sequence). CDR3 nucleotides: TGTGCCAGTAGTATAGGAATAGCGATGGGAAACACCGGGGAGCTGTTTTTT. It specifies CASSIGIAMGNTGELFF.

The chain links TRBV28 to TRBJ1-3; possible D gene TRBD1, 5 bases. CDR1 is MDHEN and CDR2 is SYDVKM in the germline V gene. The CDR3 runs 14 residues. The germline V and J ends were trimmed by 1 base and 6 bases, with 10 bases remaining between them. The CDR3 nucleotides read TGTGCCAGCAGTTTATTGGACATCCCAAACACCATATATTTT. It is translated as CASSLLDIPNTIYF.